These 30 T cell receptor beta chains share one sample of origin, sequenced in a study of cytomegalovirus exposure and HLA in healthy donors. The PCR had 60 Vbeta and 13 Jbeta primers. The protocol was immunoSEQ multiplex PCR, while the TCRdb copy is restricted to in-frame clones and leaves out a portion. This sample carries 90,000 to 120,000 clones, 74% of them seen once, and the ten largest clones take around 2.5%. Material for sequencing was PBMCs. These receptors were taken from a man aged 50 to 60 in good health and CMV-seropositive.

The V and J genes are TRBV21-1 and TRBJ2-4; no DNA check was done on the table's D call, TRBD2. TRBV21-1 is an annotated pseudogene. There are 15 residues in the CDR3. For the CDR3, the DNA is TGTGCCAGCAGCGGTGGAGGGGCAGCCAAAAACATTCAGTACTTC. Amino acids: CASSGGGAAKNIQYF.

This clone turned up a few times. The CDR3 DNA is TGTGCCAGCAGCCTTAGCATGGGTGGCTACACCTTC. Translating gives CASSLSMGGYTF. The gene calls are TRBV5-4 and TRBJ1-2; D gene ambiguous. The CDR3 spans 12 residues. CDR1 is SGHNT, CDR2 YYREEE, per germline (reference sequence). Trimming left V 4 bases short and J 7 bases short, with 11 bases between.

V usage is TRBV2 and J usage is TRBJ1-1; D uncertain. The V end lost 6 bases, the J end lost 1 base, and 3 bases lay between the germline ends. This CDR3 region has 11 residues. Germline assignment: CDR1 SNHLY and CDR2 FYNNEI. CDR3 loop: CASSRNTEAFF. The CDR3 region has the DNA TGTGCCAGCAGCAGGAACACTGAAGCTTTCTTT.

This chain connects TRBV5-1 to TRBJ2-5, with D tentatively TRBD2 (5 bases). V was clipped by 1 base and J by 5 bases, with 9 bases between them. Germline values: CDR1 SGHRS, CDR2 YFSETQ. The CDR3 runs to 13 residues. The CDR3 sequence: CASSLTGLETQYF. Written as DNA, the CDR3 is TGCGCCAGCAGCTTGACGGGATTGGAGACCCAGTACTTC.

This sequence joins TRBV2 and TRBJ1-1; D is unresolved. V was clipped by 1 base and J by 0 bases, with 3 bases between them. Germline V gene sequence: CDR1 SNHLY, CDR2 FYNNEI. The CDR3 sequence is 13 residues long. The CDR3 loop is CASSEGLNTEAFF. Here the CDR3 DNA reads TGTGCCAGCAGTGAAGGGCTGAACACTGAAGCTTTCTTT. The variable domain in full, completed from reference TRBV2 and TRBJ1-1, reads EPEVTQTPSHQVTQMGQEVILRCVPISNHLYFYWYRQILGQKVEFLVSFYNNEISEKSEIFDDQFSVERPDGSNFTLKIRSTKLEDSAMYFCASSEGLNTEAFFGQGTRLTVV.

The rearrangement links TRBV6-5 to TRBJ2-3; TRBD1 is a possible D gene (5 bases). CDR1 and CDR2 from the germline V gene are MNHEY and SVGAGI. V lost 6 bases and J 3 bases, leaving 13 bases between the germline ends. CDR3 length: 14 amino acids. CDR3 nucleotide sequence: TGTGCCAGCAGGGCTCAGGGATTAACAGATACGCAGTATTTT. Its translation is CASRAQGLTDTQYF.

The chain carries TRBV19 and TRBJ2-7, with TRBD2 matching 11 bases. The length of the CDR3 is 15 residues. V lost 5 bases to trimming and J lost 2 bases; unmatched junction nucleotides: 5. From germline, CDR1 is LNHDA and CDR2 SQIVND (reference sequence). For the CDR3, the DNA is TGTGCCAGTAGTTCCGTAGCGGGAGGGACCTACGAGCAGTACTTC. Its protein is CASSSVAGGTYEQYF.

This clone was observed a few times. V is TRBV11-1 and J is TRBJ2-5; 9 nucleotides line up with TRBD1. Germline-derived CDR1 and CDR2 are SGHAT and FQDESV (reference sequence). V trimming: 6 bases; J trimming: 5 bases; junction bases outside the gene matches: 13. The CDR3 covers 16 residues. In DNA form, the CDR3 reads TGTGCCAGCAGTCCTCTCCCGGGACAGGGCTGGGAGACCCAGTACTTC. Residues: CASSPLPGQGWETQYF. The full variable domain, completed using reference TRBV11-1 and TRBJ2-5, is EAEVAQSPRYKITEKSQAVAFWCDPISGHATLYWYRQILGQGPELLVQFQDESVVDDSQLPKDRFSAERLKGVDSTLKIQPAELGDSAMYLCASSPLPGQGWETQYFGPGTRLLVL.

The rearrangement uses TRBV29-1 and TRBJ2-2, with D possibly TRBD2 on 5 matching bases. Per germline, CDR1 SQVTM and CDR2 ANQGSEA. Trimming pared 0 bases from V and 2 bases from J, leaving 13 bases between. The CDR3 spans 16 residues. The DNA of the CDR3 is TGCAGCGTTGAAGATCTTGTAGAGGGTAACACCGGGGAGCTGTTTTTT. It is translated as CSVEDLVEGNTGELFF.

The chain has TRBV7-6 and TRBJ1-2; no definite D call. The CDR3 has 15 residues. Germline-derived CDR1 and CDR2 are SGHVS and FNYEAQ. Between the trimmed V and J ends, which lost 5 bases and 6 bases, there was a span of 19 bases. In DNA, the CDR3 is TGTGCCAGCAGCCCTTGGCGGATCGACGGGGATGGCTACACCTTC. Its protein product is CASSPWRIDGDGYTF. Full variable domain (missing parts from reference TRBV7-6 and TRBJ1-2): GAGVSQSPRYKVTKRGQDVALRCDPISGHVSLYWYRQALGQGPEFLTYFNYEAQQDKSGLPNDRFSAERPEGSISTLTIQRTEQRDSAMYRCASSPWRIDGDGYTFGSGTRLTVV.

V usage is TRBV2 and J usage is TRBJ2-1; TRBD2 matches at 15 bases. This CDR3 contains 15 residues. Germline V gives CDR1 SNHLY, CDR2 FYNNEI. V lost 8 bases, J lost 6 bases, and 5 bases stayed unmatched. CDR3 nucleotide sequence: TGTGCCAGCTCCCGGACTAGCGGGAGGGGCAATGAGCAGTTCTTC. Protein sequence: CASSRTSGRGNEQFF. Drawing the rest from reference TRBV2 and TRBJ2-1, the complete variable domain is EPEVTQTPSHQVTQMGQEVILRCVPISNHLYFYWYRQILGQKVEFLVSFYNNEISEKSEIFDDQFSVERPDGSNFTLKIRSTKLEDSAMYFCASSRTSGRGNEQFFGPGTRLTVL.

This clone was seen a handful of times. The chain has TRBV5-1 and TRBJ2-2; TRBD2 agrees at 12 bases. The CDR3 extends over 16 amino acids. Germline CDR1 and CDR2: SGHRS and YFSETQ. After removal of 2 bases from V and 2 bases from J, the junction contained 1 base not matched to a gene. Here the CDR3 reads CASSFGLAGNTGELFF. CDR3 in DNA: TGCGCCAGCAGCTTCGGACTAGCGGGAAACACCGGGGAGCTGTTTTTT.

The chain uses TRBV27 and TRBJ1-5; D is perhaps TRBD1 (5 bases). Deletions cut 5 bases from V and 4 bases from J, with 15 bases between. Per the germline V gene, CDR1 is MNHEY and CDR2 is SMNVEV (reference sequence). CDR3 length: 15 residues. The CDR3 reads CASSPGGVRNQPQHF. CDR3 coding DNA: TGTGCCAGCAGTCCCGGGGGGGTGAGGAATCAGCCCCAGCATTTT.

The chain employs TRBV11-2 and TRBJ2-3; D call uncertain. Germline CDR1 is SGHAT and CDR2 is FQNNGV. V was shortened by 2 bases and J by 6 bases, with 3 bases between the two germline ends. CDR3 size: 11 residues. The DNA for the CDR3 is TGTGCCAGCAGCTTACTCGATACGCAGTATTTT. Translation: CASSLLDTQYF.

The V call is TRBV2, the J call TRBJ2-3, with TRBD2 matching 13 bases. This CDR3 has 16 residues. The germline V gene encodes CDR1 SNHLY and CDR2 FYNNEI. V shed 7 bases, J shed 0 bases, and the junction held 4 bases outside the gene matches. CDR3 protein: CASTSGLAGSTDTQYF. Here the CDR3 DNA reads TGTGCCAGCACCTCGGGACTAGCGGGAAGCACAGATACGCAGTATTTT.

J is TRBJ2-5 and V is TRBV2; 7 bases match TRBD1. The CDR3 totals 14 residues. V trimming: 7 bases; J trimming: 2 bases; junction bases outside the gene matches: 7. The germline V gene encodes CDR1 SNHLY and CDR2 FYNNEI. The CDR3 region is CASMYGRGQETQYF. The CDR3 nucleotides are TGTGCCAGCATGTATGGCAGGGGGCAAGAGACCCAGTACTTC.

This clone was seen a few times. The CDR3: CASGRRGRTTYEQYF. CDR3 sequence (DNA): TGTGCCAGCGGCAGGCGGGGCAGGACGACCTACGAGCAGTACTTC. The chain employs TRBV5-6 and TRBJ2-7; a possible D gene is TRBD2 (6 bases). V lost 7 bases and J lost 2, with 19 bases in between. Germline V gene data show CDR1 as SGHDT and CDR2 as YYEEEE. CDR3 length: 15 residues.

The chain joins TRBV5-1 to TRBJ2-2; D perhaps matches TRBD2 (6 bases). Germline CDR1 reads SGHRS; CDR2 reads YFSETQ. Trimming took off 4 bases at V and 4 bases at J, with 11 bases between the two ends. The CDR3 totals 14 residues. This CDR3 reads CASSGGLLTGELFF. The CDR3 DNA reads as TGCGCCAGCAGCGGGGGACTCCTCACCGGGGAGCTGTTTTTT.

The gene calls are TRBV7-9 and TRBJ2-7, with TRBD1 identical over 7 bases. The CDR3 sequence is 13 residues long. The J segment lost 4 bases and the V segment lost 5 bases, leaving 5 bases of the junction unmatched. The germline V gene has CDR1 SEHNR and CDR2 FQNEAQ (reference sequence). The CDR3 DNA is TGTGCCAGCAGCCGAGACAGGGTGTACGAGCAGTACTTC. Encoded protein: CASSRDRVYEQYF.

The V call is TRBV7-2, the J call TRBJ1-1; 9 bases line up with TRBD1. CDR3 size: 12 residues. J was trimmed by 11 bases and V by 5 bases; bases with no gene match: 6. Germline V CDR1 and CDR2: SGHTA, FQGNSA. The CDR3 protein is CASSPGQGTAFF. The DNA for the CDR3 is TGTGCCAGCAGCCCAGGACAGGGGACGGCTTTCTTT.

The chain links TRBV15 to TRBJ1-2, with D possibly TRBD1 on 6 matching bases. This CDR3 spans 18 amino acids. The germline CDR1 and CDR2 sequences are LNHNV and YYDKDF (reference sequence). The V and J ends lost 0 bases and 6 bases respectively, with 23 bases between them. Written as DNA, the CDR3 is TGTGCCACCAGCAGAGATAACAGAGAAACGGGGGGGCTTGATGGCTACACCTTC. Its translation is CATSRDNRETGGLDGYTF.

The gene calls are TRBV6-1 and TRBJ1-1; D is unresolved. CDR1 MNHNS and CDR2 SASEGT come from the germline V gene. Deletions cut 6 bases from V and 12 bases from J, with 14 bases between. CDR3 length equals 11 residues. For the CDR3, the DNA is TGTGCCAGCAGACAGCTACCGGCAACTTTCTTT. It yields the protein CASRQLPATFF.

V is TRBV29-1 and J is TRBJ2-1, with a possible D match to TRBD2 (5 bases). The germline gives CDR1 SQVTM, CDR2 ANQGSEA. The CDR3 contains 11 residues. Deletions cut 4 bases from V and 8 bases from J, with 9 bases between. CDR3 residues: CSVGGPDEQFF. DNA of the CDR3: TGCAGCGTTGGAGGGCCGGATGAGCAGTTCTTC.

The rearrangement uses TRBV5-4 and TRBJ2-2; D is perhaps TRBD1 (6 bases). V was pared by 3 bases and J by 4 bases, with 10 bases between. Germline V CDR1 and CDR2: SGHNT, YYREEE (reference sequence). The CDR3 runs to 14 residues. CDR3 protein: CASSSQGPTGELFF. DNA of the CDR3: TGTGCCAGCAGCTCACAGGGACCCACCGGGGAGCTGTTTTTT.

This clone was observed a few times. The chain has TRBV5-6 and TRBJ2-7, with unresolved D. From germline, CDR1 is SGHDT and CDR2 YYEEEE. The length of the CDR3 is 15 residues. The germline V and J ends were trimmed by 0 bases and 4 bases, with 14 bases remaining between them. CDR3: CASSLGFYQEYEQYF. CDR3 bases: TGTGCCAGCAGCTTGGGATTCTACCAAGAATACGAGCAGTACTTC.

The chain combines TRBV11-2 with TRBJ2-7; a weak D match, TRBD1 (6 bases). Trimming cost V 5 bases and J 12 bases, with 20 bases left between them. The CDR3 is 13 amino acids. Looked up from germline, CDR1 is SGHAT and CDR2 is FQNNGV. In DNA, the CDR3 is TGTGCCAGCAGCGGCACAACGACAGGCGTATGGTACTTC. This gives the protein CASSGTTTGVWYF. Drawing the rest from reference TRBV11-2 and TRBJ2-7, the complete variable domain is EAGVAQSPRYKIIEKRQSVAFWCNPISGHATLYWYQQILGQGPKLLIQFQNNGVVDDSQLPKDRFSAERLKGVDSTLKIQPAKLEDSAVYLCASSGTTTGVWYFGPGTRLTVT.

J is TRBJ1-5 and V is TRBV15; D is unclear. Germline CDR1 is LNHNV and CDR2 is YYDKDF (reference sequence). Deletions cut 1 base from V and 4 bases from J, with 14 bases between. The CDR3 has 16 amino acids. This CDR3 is CATSRVRAAVNQPQHF. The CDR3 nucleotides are TGTGCCACCAGCAGAGTACGTGCGGCAGTAAATCAGCCCCAGCATTTT.

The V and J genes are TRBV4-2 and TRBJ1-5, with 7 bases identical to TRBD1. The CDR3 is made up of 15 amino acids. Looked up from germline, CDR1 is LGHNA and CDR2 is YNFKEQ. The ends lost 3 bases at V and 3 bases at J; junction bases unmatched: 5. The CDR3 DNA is TGTGCCAGCAGCCATGACAGGGACACCAATCAGCCCCAGCATTTT. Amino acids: CASSHDRDTNQPQHF.

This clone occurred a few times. The CDR3 protein is CASSPGRSYEQYF. The CDR3 DNA sequence: TGTGCCAGCTCACCGGGCCGCTCCTACGAGCAGTACTTC. The chain recombines TRBV18 with TRBJ2-7; D unresolved. The germline V and J ends were trimmed by 3 bases and 0 bases, with 6 bases remaining between them. The germline V gene has CDR1 KGHSH and CDR2 LQKENI. CDR3 size: 13 residues.

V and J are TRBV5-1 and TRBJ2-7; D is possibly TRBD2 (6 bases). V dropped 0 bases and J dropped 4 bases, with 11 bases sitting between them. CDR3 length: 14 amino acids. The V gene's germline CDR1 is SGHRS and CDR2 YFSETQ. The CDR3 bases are TGCGCCAGCAGCTTGGGCGGGATCAAATACGAGCAGTACTTC. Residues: CASSLGGIKYEQYF.